The next 14 T cell receptor beta chains were all read from a single sample in a study of sequential checkpoint blockade in melanoma. As for treatment: randomized to nivolumab then ipilimumab (arm A) or the reverse (arm B). Some clones are missing from TCRdb's copy, which holds only in-frame ones; the method was immunoSEQ multiplex PCR. Of approximately 11,000 clones in the sample, roughly three fifths are singletons; the top ten hold about 16%. The sequences come from CD8+ T cells sorted from blood (inferred from file names), collected from a patient given nivolumab and ipilimumab in sequence. The receptors shown here come from a human donor with melanoma.

This clone occurred a few times. The rearrangement joins TRBV5-7 to TRBJ1-2, with D tentatively TRBD1 (6 bases). TRBV5-7 is labeled an ORF, and its function is uncertain. Deletions cut 0 bases from V and 6 bases from J, with 12 bases between. This CDR3 spans 14 amino acids. Written as DNA, the CDR3 is TGTGCCAGCAGCTTGGCCACAGGGTATGATGGCTACACCTTC. This encodes CASSLATGYDGYTF.

The J gene is TRBJ2-6, the V gene TRBV5-7; TRBD1 matches at 8 bases. TRBV5-7 is an ORF; its function is uncertain. The CDR3 extends over 19 amino acids. The junction had 8 bases not matched to a gene; V was cut back by 0 bases and J by 0 bases. The CDR3 DNA is TGTGCCAGCAGCTTGGCAGGACAGGGTGGGCCCTCTGGGGCCAACGTCCTGACTTTC. It translates to CASSLAGQGGPSGANVLTF.

J is TRBJ2-1 and V is TRBV4-3, with D possibly being TRBD2 (5 bases). CDR3 length: 13 residues. V lost 6 bases and J lost 15, with 21 bases in between. Germline-derived CDR1 and CDR2 are LGHNA and YSLEER. The CDR3 protein is CASREGTGRSLFF. The CDR3 nucleotides are TGCGCCAGCAGAGAGGGAACCGGACGCTCGCTGTTCTTC.

J is TRBJ1-6 and V is TRBV6-5; D unresolved. Germline assignment: CDR1 MNHEY and CDR2 SVGAGI. Trimming stripped 7 bases from V and 9 bases from J, with 13 bases between. The CDR3 is 13 amino acids. The CDR3 loop is CASNQEIGSPLHF. The CDR3 DNA reads as TGTGCCAGCAATCAGGAAATAGGTTCACCCCTCCACTTT.

This clone was observed a handful of times. V gene TRBV11-2 combines with J gene TRBJ2-7; 10 bases are shared with TRBD2. The J segment lost 0 bases and the V segment lost 0 bases, leaving 5 bases of the junction unmatched. The germline gives CDR1 SGHAT, CDR2 FQNNGV. The CDR3 length is 17 residues. CDR3: CASSLELAGPSSYEQYF. The CDR3 nucleotides are TGTGCCAGCAGCTTAGAACTAGCGGGACCTAGCTCCTACGAGCAGTACTTC.

The chain carries TRBV28 and TRBJ2-7, with D perhaps TRBD2 (5 bases). The CDR3 sequence is 14 residues long. V was shortened by 7 bases and J by 3 bases, with 16 bases between the two germline ends. The germline V gene has CDR1 MDHEN and CDR2 SYDVKM. CDR3 DNA: TGTGCCAGCACCCTCAGCGGACTGGTCTACGAGCAGTACTTC. It specifies CASTLSGLVYEQYF.

The J gene is TRBJ2-1, the V gene TRBV29-1, with 8 bases matching TRBD2. Germline CDR1 SQVTM, CDR2 ANQGSEA. This CDR3 spans 16 amino acids. The junction had 5 bases not matched to a gene; V was cut back by 1 base and J by 0 bases. For the CDR3, the DNA is TGCAGCGTTGAAGGGGTAGCGGGAACCTCCTACAATGAGCAGTTCTTC. This encodes CSVEGVAGTSYNEQFF.

CDR3 residues: CASSLTGYQPQHF. CDR3 nucleotide sequence: TGTGCCAGCAGTTTAACGGGGTATCAGCCCCAGCATTTT. The chain joins TRBV27 to TRBJ1-5; D call uncertain. Trimming removed 2 bases at V and 5 bases at J, with 7 bases between. Germline-derived CDR1 and CDR2 are MNHEY and SMNVEV (reference sequence). The length of the CDR3 is 13 residues.

V is TRBV29-1 and J is TRBJ2-2; 13 bases align to TRBD2. V was clipped by 7 bases and J by 6 bases; unmatched bases: 14. The CDR3 has 17 residues. Germline V CDR1 and CDR2: SQVTM, ANQGSEA. CDR3 region: CSAPPGTSGEIAGELFF. CDR3 in DNA: TGCAGCGCACCCCCCGGGACTAGCGGGGAGATAGCCGGGGAGCTGTTTTTT.

The chain recombines TRBV7-8 with TRBJ2-1; 10 bases fit TRBD2. The germline CDR1 and CDR2 sequences are SGHVS and FQNEAQ. The CDR3 totals 16 residues. V shed 6 bases, J shed 9 bases, and the junction held 14 bases outside the gene matches. CDR3 region: CASRPHLAGELAEQFF. DNA for the CDR3: TGTGCCAGCAGACCCCATCTAGCGGGAGAATTGGCTGAGCAGTTCTTC.

The chain recombines TRBV27 with TRBJ2-1; D is perhaps TRBD2 (6 bases). Germline CDR1 reads MNHEY; CDR2 reads SMNVEV (reference sequence). Deletions cut 3 bases from V and 8 bases from J, with 26 bases between. This CDR3 region has 18 residues. CDR3 region: CASSLRQVIHPEGDEQFF. CDR3 nucleotides: TGTGCCAGCAGTTTGAGGCAGGTGATCCACCCGGAGGGCGATGAGCAGTTCTTC.

This rearrangement joins TRBV4-3 to TRBJ2-1, with 7 nucleotides matching TRBD2. The CDR3 is made up of 15 amino acids. The germline V gene has CDR1 LGHNA and CDR2 YSLEER. The trim removed 0 bases at V and 3 bases at J, leaving 2 bases unmatched. The CDR3 sequence: CASSQETSFYNEQFF. The CDR3 DNA reads as TGCGCCAGCAGCCAAGAGACTAGCTTCTACAATGAGCAGTTCTTC.

The genes are TRBV28 and TRBJ2-1; maybe TRBD1 (6 bases). The CDR3 covers 15 residues. Germline V gene sequence: CDR1 MDHEN, CDR2 SYDVKM. V was clipped by 2 bases and J by 3 bases, with 11 bases between them. The CDR3 coding sequence is TGTGCCAGCAGTTTACGTGTGGACAGCTACAATGAGCAGTTCTTC. Its translation: CASSLRVDSYNEQFF.

This clone was recorded a few times. J is TRBJ2-7 and V is TRBV6-5; possible D gene TRBD1, 5 bases. The CDR3 contains 14 residues. The V end was cut by 4 bases, the J end by 4 bases, with 14 bases between. From germline, CDR1 is MNHEY and CDR2 SVGAGI. The CDR3 here is CASSSPAGPYEQYF. The CDR3 nucleotides read TGTGCCAGCAGTTCCCCGGCAGGGCCGTACGAGCAGTACTTC.